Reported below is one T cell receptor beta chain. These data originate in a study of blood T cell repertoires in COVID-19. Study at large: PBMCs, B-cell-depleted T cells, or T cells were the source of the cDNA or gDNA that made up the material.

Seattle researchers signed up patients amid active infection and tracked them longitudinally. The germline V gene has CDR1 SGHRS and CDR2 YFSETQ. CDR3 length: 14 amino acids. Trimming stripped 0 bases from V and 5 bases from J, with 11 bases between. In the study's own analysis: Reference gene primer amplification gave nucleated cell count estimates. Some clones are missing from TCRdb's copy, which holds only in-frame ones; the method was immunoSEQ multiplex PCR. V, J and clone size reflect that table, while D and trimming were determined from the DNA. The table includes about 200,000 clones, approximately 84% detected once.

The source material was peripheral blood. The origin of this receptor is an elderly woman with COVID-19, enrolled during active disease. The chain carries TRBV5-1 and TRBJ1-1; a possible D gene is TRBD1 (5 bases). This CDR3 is CASSLVGGRTEAFF. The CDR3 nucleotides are TGCGCCAGCAGCTTGGTCGGGGGACGGACTGAAGCTTTCTTT.